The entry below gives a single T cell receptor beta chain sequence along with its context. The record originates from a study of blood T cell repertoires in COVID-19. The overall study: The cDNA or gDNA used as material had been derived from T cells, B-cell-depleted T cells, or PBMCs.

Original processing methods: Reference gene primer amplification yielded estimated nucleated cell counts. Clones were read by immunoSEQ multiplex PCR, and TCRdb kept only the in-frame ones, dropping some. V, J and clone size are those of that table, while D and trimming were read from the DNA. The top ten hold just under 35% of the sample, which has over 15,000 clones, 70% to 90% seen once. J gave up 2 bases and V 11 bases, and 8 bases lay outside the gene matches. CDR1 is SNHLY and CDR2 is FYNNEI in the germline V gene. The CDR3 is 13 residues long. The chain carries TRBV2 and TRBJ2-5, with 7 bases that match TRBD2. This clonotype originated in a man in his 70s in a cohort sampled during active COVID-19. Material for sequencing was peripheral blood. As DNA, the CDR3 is TGTGCCGGTTTGACTAGCTGGCAAGAGACCCAGTACTTC. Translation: CAGLTSWQETQYF. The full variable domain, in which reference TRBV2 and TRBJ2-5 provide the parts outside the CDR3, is EPEVTQTPSHQVTQMGQEVILRCVPISNHLYFYWYRQILGQKVEFLVSFYNNEISEKSEIFDDQFSVERPDGSNFTLKIRSTKLEDSAMYFCAGLTSWQETQYFGPGTRLLVL.